This T cell receptor beta chain is drawn from a study of T cells after yellow fever vaccination (dated by TCRdb to between 2018 and 2020). For the wider study: The SMART-Seq v4 Ultra Low Input RNA kit was used to prepare libraries from fractions with low cell numbers. Bulk TCR alpha and beta repertoires were sequenced longitudinally to track T-cell clones before and after primary and booster YFV17D yellow fever vaccination. Two healthy male donors, one aged 18 to 30 and one aged 30 to 40 years, made up the cohort. Bulk PBMC replicates and cell subsets were isolated from blood drawn at multiple timepoints before and after both primary and secondary immunization.

Study-wide findings and limitations: Computational filtering was required because FACS-sorted repertoires could contain abundant contaminating clonotypes from the bulk population. A small share of clonotypes occurred in both CD4 and CD8 compartments, likely arising from convergent recombination. The study included only a couple of donors, which limits how far the findings can be generalized. After the booster, most clones that had expanded after primary vaccination were detected again (about 95% of CD4 and around nine tenths of CD8), suggesting broad maintenance of memory. Compared with the primary T-cell response, the secondary T-cell response was weaker but faster, peaking on day 5 rather than day 15.

The treatment or condition label here, explained by the study, means: live attenuated yellow fever vaccine strain. PBMCs were isolated from peripheral blood using a standard Ficoll-Paque protocol. Dynabeads CD4 and CD8 positive selection kits were used to isolate the CD4 and CD8 T-cell fractions. TriZol was used to extract RNA from bulk PBMCs, CD4 and CD8 fractions, and dextramer-positive and dextramer-negative fractions. Concerning this clonotype: What antigen it recognizes has not been identified. Base qualities are not at hand, and no much larger clone is one base apart.

The CDR3, cysteine through phenylalanine, is 14 amino acids long. Only CDR3 DNA remains: 42 bases, in frame from the first base. The V and J ends are trimmed by 5 bases and 8 bases, leaving 13 bases between them. CDR1 and CDR2, looked up from the germline V gene, are SGHTA and FQGTGA. TCR cDNA was synthesized by 5'RACE template switching, which introduced a universal primer site and unique molecular identifiers. cDNA synthesis was primed from both the TCR alpha and TCR beta constant segments. Libraries were amplified in two PCR steps, with sample barcodes and sequencing adapters added in the second step. Sequencing of libraries was performed on Illumina HiSeq 2500 (2x100 bp) or NovaSeq (2x150 bp). Under the source paper's analysis protocol: MIGEC handled demultiplexing of reads and collapsing into UMI consensus sequences, while MiXCR performed V(D)J alignment. Vaccine-responding clonotypes were identified with edgeR using replicate PBMC samples, with FDR below 0.01 and a log2 fold change above 5 up to day 15 being required. Bulk clonotypes were assigned CD4 or CD8 identity according to which sequenced CD4 or CD8 repertoire held them at higher abundance. The public sequencing data were trimmed at Q25 with fastp and processed into clonotypes with MiXCR by TCRdb, which kept only in-frame beta chains. Here each entry gathers all rows of one CDR3 protein and keeps the most common genes and DNA. These V and J calls rely on TCRdb rather than the paper's analysis. The sample profile shows approximately 70,000 distinct CDR3 sequences; about 6% of them were found once. The biggest ten clones account for under 45% of the sample.

Sequencing was performed on CD8+ T cells sorted from PBMCs, taken around 45 days after the first yellow fever vaccination. Recombination linked TRBV7-3 to TRBJ1-6; TRBD1 is a weak D gene call, 5 bases matching. This TCR came from a man aged 18 to 29 who received the YFV17D yellow fever vaccine. The nucleotides are TGTGCCAGCAGCCCAGGACCAGGGTATTCACCCCTCCACTTT. It translates to CASSPGPGYSPLHF.